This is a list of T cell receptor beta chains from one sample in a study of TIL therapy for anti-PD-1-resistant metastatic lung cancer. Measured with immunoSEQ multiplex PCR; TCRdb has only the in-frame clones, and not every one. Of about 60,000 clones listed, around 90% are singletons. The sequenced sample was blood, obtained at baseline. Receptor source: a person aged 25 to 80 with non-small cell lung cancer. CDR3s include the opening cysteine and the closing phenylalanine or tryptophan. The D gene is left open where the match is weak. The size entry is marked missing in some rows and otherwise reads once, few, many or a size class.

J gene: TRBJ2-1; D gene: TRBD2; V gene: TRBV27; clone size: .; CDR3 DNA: TGTGCCAGCGCCGGCTACCGGTCTAGCGGGCGTATACTATCCTACAATGAGCAGTTCTTC; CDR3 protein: CASAGYRSSGRILSYNEQFF
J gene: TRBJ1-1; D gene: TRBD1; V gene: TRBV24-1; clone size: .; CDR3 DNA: TGTGCCACCAGGGGACAGGGAAACACTGAAGCTTTCTTT; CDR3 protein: CATRGQGNTEAFF
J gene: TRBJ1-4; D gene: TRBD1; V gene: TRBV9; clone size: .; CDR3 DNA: TGTGCCAGCAGCTCCGGAGTGGGACAGGGTTCTGAAAAACTGTTTTTT; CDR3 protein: CASSSGVGQGSEKLFF
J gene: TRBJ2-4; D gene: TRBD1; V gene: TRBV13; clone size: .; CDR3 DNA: TGTGCCAGCAGCCCCCTAGCCGCCGGGACAGGGGACCGAAGGACAGGGTGGGACATTCAGTACTTC; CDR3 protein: CASSPLAAGTGDRRTGWDIQYF
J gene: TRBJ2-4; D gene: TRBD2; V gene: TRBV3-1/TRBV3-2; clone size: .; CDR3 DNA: TGTGCCAGCAGCCAGCGGGGGGCTGCCAAAAACATTCAGTACTTC; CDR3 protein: CASSQRGAAKNIQYF
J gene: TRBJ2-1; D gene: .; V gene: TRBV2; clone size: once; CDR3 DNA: TGTGCCAGCAGAGGGCTCGACTCGAACTCCTACAATGAGCAGTTCTTC; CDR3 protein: CASRGLDSNSYNEQFF
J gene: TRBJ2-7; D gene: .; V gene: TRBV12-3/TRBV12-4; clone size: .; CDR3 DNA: TGTGCCAGCAGTTCTAATAGCTACGAGCAGTACTTC; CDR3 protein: CASSSNSYEQYF
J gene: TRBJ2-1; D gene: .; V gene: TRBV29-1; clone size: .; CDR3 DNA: TGCAGCGACGGCGTGGGGGCGGACAATGAGCAGTTCTTC; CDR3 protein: CSDGVGADNEQFF
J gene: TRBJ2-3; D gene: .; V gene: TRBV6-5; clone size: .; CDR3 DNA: TGTGCCAGCAGTCTAGGGGGTTTGGCAGATACGCAGTATTTT; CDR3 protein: CASSLGGLADTQYF
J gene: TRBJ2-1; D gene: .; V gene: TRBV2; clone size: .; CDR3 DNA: TGTGCCAGCATAGTTTCGCCATTACGGCAGTTCTTC; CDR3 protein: CASIVSPLRQFF
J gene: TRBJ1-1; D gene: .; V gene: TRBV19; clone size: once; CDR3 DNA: TGTGCCAGTAGTACCCGACAGACGAACACTGAAGCTTTCTTT; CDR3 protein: CASSTRQTNTEAFF
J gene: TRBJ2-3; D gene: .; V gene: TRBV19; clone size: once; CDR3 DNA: TGTGCCAGTAGTCCTTGGACAGCTAGCACAGATACGCAGTATTTT; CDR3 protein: CASSPWTASTDTQYF
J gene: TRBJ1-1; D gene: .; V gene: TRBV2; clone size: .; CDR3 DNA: TGTGCCAGCAGTGTACCCGTCTTCGGACGGGGGAATGCTGAAGCTTTCTTT; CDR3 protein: CASSVPVFGRGNAEAFF
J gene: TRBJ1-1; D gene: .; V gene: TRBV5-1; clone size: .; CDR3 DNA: TGCGCCAGCAGCTTGGATTTGGGGTTGGATACTGAAGCTTTCTTT; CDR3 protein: CASSLDLGLDTEAFF
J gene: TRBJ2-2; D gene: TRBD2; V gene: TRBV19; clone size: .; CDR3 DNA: TGTGCCAGTAGTATCAGGGGTCGGGCTAGCGGGATTGACGGGGAGCTGTTTTTT; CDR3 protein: CASSIRGRASGIDGELFF
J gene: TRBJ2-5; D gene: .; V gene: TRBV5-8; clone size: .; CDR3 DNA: TGTGCCAGCAGCTTAAGACTAGTTGAGACCCAGTACTTC; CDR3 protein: CASSLRLVETQYF
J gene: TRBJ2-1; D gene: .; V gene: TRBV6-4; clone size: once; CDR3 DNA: TGTGCCAGTCCACTTCAGTTCTTC; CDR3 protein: CASPLQFF
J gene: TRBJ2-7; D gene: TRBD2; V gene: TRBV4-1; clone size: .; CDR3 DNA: TGCGCCAGCAGCCAAGTTCAGGCGGGAGGCGTCCCCTACGAGCAGTACTTC; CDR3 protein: CASSQVQAGGVPYEQYF
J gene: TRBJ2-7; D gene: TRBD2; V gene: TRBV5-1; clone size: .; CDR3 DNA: TGCGCCAGCAGCTTGGTGGGGCGGGGGGCCCACGAGCAGTACTTC; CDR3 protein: CASSLVGRGAHEQYF
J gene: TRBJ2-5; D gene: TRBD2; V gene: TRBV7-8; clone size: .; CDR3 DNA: TGTGCCAGCAGCTTACGAGAACCGACTAGCTACGGGACCCAGTACTTC; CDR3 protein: CASSLREPTSYGTQYF
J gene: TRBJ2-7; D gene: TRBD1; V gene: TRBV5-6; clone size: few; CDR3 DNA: TGTGCCAGCAGCTTCAGGGGGAGTTTCAACGAGCAGTACTTC; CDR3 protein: CASSFRGSFNEQYF
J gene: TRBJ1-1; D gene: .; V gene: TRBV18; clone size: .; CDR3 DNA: TGTGCCAGCTCATCCCGGACAGCTGCGAGCACTGAAGCTTTCTTT; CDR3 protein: CASSSRTAASTEAFF
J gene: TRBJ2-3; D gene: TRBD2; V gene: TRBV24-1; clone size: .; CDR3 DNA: TGTGCCACCAGTGATCCACCCTGCCGGGGGACTAGTTTACCCACAGATACGCAGTATTTT; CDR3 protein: CATSDPPCRGTSLPTDTQYF
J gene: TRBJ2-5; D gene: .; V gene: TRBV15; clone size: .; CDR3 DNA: TGTGCCACCAGCAGAGATCGACCGCATCCCCAAGAGACCCAGTACTTC; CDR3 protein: CATSRDRPHPQETQYF
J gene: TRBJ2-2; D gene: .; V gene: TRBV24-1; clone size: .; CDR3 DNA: TGTGCCACCAGGAACACCGGGGAGCTGTTTTTT; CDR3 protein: CATRNTGELFF
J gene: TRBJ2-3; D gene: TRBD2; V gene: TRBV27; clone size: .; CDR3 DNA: TGTGCCAGCAGTTTATTTGTAGGCGGGGGAAGCACAGATACGCAGTATTTT; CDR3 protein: CASSLFVGGGSTDTQYF
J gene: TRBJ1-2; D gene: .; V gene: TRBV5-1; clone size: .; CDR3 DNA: TGCGCCAGCAGCTTGGGGCAGCTATATGGCTACACCTTC; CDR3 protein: CASSLGQLYGYTF
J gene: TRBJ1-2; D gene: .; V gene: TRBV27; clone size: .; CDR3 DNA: TGTGCCAGCAGTTTCGGCCAGGGGTATGGCTACACCTTC; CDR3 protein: CASSFGQGYGYTF
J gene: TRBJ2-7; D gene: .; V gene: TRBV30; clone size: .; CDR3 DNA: TGTGCCTGGAGTGTACTATATGGCGGCTACGAGCAGTACTTC; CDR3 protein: CAWSVLYGGYEQYF
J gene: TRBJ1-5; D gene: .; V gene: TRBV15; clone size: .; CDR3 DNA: TGTGCCACCAGCCCCGGAAGCCCAACGGGTCAGCCCCAGCATTTT; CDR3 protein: CATSPGSPTGQPQHF
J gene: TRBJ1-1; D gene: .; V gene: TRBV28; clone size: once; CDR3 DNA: TGTGCCAGCAGTTTTGACAACACTGAAGCTTTCTTT; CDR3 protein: CASSFDNTEAFF
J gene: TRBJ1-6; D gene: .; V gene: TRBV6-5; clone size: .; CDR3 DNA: TGTGCCAGCACCGTCCCCGGAGCCGGTTCACCCCTCCACTTT; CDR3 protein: CASTVPGAGSPLHF
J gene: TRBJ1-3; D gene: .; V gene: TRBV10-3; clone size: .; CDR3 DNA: TGTGCCATCAGTGATAATGGAAACACCATATATTTT; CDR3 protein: CAISDNGNTIYF
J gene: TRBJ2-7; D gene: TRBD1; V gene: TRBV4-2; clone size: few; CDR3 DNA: TGTGCCAGCAGCCAAGGACAGGGAACCACCTACGAGCAGTACTTC; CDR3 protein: CASSQGQGTTYEQYF
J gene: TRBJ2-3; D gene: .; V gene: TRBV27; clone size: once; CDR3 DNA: TGTGCCAGCAGTTCTCGGATCGACGGCCCCACAGATACGCAGTATTTT; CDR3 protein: CASSSRIDGPTDTQYF
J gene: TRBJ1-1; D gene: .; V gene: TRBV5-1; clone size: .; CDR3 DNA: TGCGCCAGCAGCTCGGCCGGAGGAGGGGGCACTGAAGCTTTCTTT; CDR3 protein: CASSSAGGGGTEAFF
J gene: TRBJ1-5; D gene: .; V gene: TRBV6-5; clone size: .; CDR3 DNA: TGTGCCAGCGATGAGGGACCCGCCAGGGATCAGCCCCAGCATTTT; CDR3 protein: CASDEGPARDQPQHF
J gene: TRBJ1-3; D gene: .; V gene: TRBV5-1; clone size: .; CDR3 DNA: TGCGCCAGCAGCTTGATCGGGCCAGTTAGCTCTGGAAACACCATATATTTT; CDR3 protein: CASSLIGPVSSGNTIYF
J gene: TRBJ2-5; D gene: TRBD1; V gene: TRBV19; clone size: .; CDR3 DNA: TGTGCCAGTAGTTTGGGGACAGGGAAAGAGACCCAGTACTTC; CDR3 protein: CASSLGTGKETQYF
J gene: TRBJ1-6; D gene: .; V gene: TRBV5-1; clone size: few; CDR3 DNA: TGCGCCAGCAGCTTGGCAACAGGTGGATCACCCCTCCACTTT; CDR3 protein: CASSLATGGSPLHF
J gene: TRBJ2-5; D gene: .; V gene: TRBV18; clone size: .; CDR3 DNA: TGTGCCAGCTCACCGAAGGGGAAGGAGACCCAGTACTTC; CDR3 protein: CASSPKGKETQYF
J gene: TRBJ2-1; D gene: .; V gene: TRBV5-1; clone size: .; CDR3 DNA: TGCGCCAGCGCCAGTACGACGACGCAGTTCTTC; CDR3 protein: CASASTTTQFF
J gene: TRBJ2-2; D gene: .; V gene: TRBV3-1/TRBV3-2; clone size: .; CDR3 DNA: TGTGCCAGCAGCTTAAGATGGGAGAACACCGGGGAGCTGTTTTTT; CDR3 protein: CASSLRWENTGELFF